A selection of T cell receptor beta chains follows, all from one sample in a study of T-cell reconstitution after alpha-beta-depleted transplantation in children. TCRdb independently ran MiXCR on the PCR reads; one entry per CDR3 protein. The sample shows about 130,000 distinct CDR3 sequences, 8.5% to 10% of them seen only once. The sequences come from PBMCs, mostly from graft donor cells, collected 180 days after TCRalphabeta/CD19-depleted stem cell transplant. The source is a girl under three years old who had a stem cell transplant for combined immunodeficiency, so the T cells may come from the graft donor. Each CDR3 is given with its conserved first and last residue. A D gene is named only where the DNA matches it firmly. Size is stated for part of the rows, as once, few or many counts, or as a class when the clone is expanded.

J: TRBJ1-5
V: TRBV7-2
size: once
D: NA
CDR3: CASSFTANQPQHF
DNA: TGTGCCAGCAGCTTTACAGCCAATCAGCCCCAGCATTTT

J: TRBJ2-4
V: TRBV5-1
size: NA
D: TRBD2
CDR3: CASSGSGGAKNIQYF
DNA: TGCGCCAGCAGCGGTAGCGGGGGGGCCAAAAACATTCAGTACTTC

J: TRBJ2-3
V: TRBV9
size: NA
D: TRBD2
CDR3: CASSGGGTGDTQYF
DNA: TGTGCCAGCAGTGGCGGGGGGACGGGTGATACGCAGTATTTT

J: TRBJ2-5
V: TRBV5-6
size: NA
D: TRBD2
CDR3: CASSFGWSGGETQYF
DNA: TGTGCCAGCAGCTTCGGATGGTCGGGGGGGGAGACCCAGTACTTC

J: TRBJ2-5
V: TRBV24-1
size: few
D: NA
CDR3: CATSDPVTNMGQETQYF
DNA: TGTGCCACCAGTGATCCGGTGACCAATATGGGCCAAGAGACCCAGTACTTC

J: TRBJ2-7
V: TRBV15
size: NA
D: NA
CDR3: CATSRDVGDHEQYF
DNA: TGTGCCACCAGCAGAGATGTGGGGGACCACGAGCAGTACTTC

J: TRBJ1-1
V: TRBV5-6
size: NA
D: NA
CDR3: CASSPELNREAFF
DNA: TGTGCCAGCAGCCCGGAGCTAAACAGAGAAGCTTTCTTT

J: TRBJ2-5
V: TRBV7-8
size: NA
D: TRBD1
CDR3: CASSKGQGAETQYF
DNA: TGTGCCAGCAGCAAGGGACAGGGGGCAGAGACCCAGTACTTC

J: TRBJ1-2
V: TRBV20-1
size: many
D: NA
CDR3: CSAREAYGYTF
DNA: TGCAGTGCTAGAGAAGCCTATGGCTACACCTTC

J: TRBJ2-7
V: TRBV11-2
size: few
D: TRBD1
CDR3: CASSLPGQPHEQYF
DNA: TGTGCCAGCAGCCTGCCGGGACAGCCCCACGAGCAGTACTTC

J: TRBJ2-3
V: TRBV20-1
size: few
D: TRBD2
CDR3: CSAAASSGSTDTQYF
DNA: TGCAGTGCTGCCGCGTCTAGCGGTTCCACAGATACGCAGTATTTT

J: TRBJ2-7
V: TRBV5-1
size: many
D: TRBD2
CDR3: CASSLASSGSSSYEQYF
DNA: TGCGCCAGCAGCTTGGCTTCTAGCGGGTCGAGCTCCTACGAGCAGTACTTC

J: TRBJ2-7
V: TRBV12-3/TRBV12-4
size: many
D: TRBD2
CDR3: CASSLRASGSSGQYF
DNA: TGTGCCAGCTCCTTAAGGGCTAGCGGGAGTAGTGGGCAGTACTTC

J: TRBJ2-5
V: TRBV7-2
size: few
D: NA
CDR3: CASSSDSYQETQYF
DNA: TGTGCCAGCAGCTCAGACAGCTACCAAGAGACCCAGTACTTC

J: TRBJ2-1
V: TRBV11-2
size: NA
D: TRBD2
CDR3: CASSFLGTSGISSYNEQFF
DNA: TGTGCCAGCAGTTTTCTTGGGACTAGCGGTATTAGCTCCTACAATGAGCAGTTCTTC

J: TRBJ1-6
V: TRBV5-1
size: many
D: NA
CDR3: CASSLVDMDSPLHF
DNA: TGCGCCAGCAGCTTGGTTGACATGGATTCACCCCTCCACTTT

J: TRBJ1-5
V: TRBV10-3
size: NA
D: NA
CDR3: CAISEGVDQPQHF
DNA: TGTGCCATCAGTGAAGGGGTTGATCAGCCCCAGCATTTT

J: TRBJ2-5
V: TRBV7-3
size: many
D: NA
CDR3: CASSVQHGLQETQYF
DNA: TGTGCCAGCAGTGTACAACACGGACTGCAAGAGACCCAGTACTTC

J: TRBJ2-2
V: TRBV7-9
size: NA
D: NA
CDR3: CASTSAYTGELFF
DNA: TGTGCCAGCACCTCCGCATACACCGGGGAGCTGTTTTTT

J: TRBJ2-3
V: TRBV20-1
size: few
D: TRBD2
CDR3: CSALAGGTDTQYF
DNA: TGCAGTGCACTAGCGGGAGGCACAGATACGCAGTATTTT

J: TRBJ1-2
V: TRBV27
size: few
D: NA
CDR3: CASSPLDSYGYTF
DNA: TGTGCCAGCAGTCCCCTGGACAGCTATGGCTACACCTTC

J: TRBJ2-6
V: TRBV6-5
size: NA
D: NA
CDR3: CASSYGFSGANVLTF
DNA: TGTGCCAGCAGTTACGGCTTCTCTGGGGCCAACGTCCTGACTTTC

J: TRBJ2-7
V: TRBV21-1
size: few
D: NA
CDR3: CASSTGTELYEQYF
DNA: TGTGCCAGCAGTACCGGGACAGAGCTCTACGAGCAGTACTTC

J: TRBJ1-1
V: TRBV20-1
size: NA
D: TRBD1
CDR3: CSALFQGAYIEAFF
DNA: TGCAGTGCTCTTTTCCAGGGGGCGTACATTGAGGCTTTCTTT

J: TRBJ2-3
V: TRBV27
size: NA
D: NA
CDR3: CASSWPSGDTQYF
DNA: TGTGCCAGCAGTTGGCCTAGTGGAGATACGCAGTATTTT

J: TRBJ1-3
V: TRBV19
size: NA
D: NA
CDR3: CASSEQGGSGNTIYF
DNA: TGTGCCAGTTCTGAACAGGGTGGCTCTGGAAACACCATATATTTT

J: TRBJ2-2
V: TRBV5-6
size: few
D: TRBD1
CDR3: CASSWGTGGLGGELFF
DNA: TGTGCCAGCAGCTGGGGGACAGGGGGACTTGGCGGGGAGCTGTTTTTT

J: TRBJ1-1
V: TRBV20-1
size: many
D: NA
CDR3: CSAFRGGGREYTEAFF
DNA: TGCAGTGCCTTTAGAGGGGGGGGCAGGGAATACACTGAAGCTTTCTTT

J: TRBJ2-7
V: TRBV5-1
size: few
D: NA
CDR3: CASSLQGPTSYEQYF
DNA: TGCGCCAGCAGCTTACAGGGACCTACCTCCTACGAGCAGTACTTC

J: TRBJ2-3
V: TRBV10-3
size: few
D: NA
CDR3: CAISGSQTDGTDTQYF
DNA: TGTGCCATCAGTGGATCCCAGACCGACGGCACAGATACGCAGTATTTT

J: TRBJ1-1
V: TRBV5-1
size: NA
D: NA
CDR3: CASSLYLGTNTEAFF
DNA: TGCGCCAGCAGCTTGTACTTAGGGACCAACACTGAAGCTTTCTTT

J: TRBJ2-3
V: TRBV4-3
size: many
D: NA
CDR3: CASSPSLAGTDTQYF
DNA: TGCGCCAGCAGCCCCTCCCTAGCAGGGACAGATACGCAGTATTTT

J: TRBJ1-2
V: TRBV10-3
size: few
D: NA
CDR3: CAISAGEDYGYTF
DNA: TGTGCCATCAGTGCAGGGGAGGACTATGGCTACACCTTC

J: TRBJ2-7
V: TRBV10-3
size: many
D: NA
CDR3: CAISEESGGGEQYF
DNA: TGTGCCATCAGTGAGGAGTCAGGAGGAGGGGAGCAGTACTTC

J: TRBJ2-7
V: TRBV29-1
size: NA
D: NA
CDR3: CSVRDLRSYEQYF
DNA: TGCAGCGTTAGAGACCTTAGATCCTACGAGCAGTACTTC

J: TRBJ2-1
V: TRBV29-1
size: NA
D: TRBD2
CDR3: CSVEYTGGGYNEQFF
DNA: TGCAGCGTTGAGTATACTGGCGGGGGTTACAATGAGCAGTTCTTC

J: TRBJ1-1
V: TRBV7-8
size: few
D: NA
CDR3: CASSLARQASPFF
DNA: TGTGCCAGCAGCTTAGCTAGACAGGCCAGTCCTTTCTTT

J: TRBJ1-1
V: TRBV5-1
size: few
D: NA
CDR3: CASSLPGAGNTEAFF
DNA: TGCGCCAGCAGCTTACCCGGGGCGGGAAACACTGAAGCTTTCTTT

J: TRBJ2-5
V: TRBV6-2/TRBV6-3
size: few
D: NA
CDR3: CASSYADFQETQYF
DNA: TGTGCCAGCAGTTACGCGGACTTCCAAGAGACCCAGTACTTC

J: TRBJ2-2
V: TRBV20-1
size: NA
D: NA
CDR3: CSARDGGGELFF
DNA: TGCAGTGCTAGAGATGGAGGCGGGGAGCTGTTTTTT

J: TRBJ2-1
V: TRBV6-1
size: few
D: TRBD2
CDR3: CASSPPGLAIDEQFF
DNA: TGTGCCAGCAGCCCCCCGGGACTAGCGATCGATGAGCAGTTCTTC

J: TRBJ2-7
V: TRBV9
size: few
D: NA
CDR3: CASSPRGDSYEQYF
DNA: TGTGCCAGCAGCCCCCGAGGGGACTCCTACGAGCAGTACTTC

J: TRBJ2-4
V: TRBV20-1
size: NA
D: TRBD2
CDR3: CSAEAVSGRARGKNIQYF
DNA: TGCAGTGCTGAGGCGGTTAGCGGGAGGGCCAGGGGCAAAAACATTCAGTACTTC

J: TRBJ2-3
V: TRBV20-1
size: few
D: TRBD1
CDR3: CSARDPPDRGLSDTQYF
DNA: TGCAGTGCTAGAGATCCCCCGGACAGGGGGCTGTCAGATACGCAGTATTTT

J: TRBJ2-2
V: TRBV29-1
size: few
D: NA
CDR3: CSVDGITGELFF
DNA: TGCAGCGTTGACGGGATAACCGGGGAGCTGTTTTTT

J: TRBJ2-3
V: TRBV7-2
size: NA
D: TRBD1
CDR3: CASSRDSRTDTQYF
DNA: TGTGCCAGCAGTCGGGACAGCCGCACAGATACGCAGTATTTT

J: TRBJ2-4
V: TRBV12-3/TRBV12-4
size: NA
D: NA
CDR3: CASSLARPFGAKNIQYF
DNA: TGTGCCAGCAGTTTAGCGAGGCCGTTTGGGGCCAAAAACATTCAGTACTTC

J: TRBJ2-3
V: TRBV12-3/TRBV12-4
size: few
D: TRBD2
CDR3: CASSRGVRGSDTQYF
DNA: TGTGCCAGCAGTCGGGGGGTCCGGGGGTCAGATACGCAGTATTTT